The rows below give T cell receptor beta chains drawn from one sample of a study of identical twins. MiXCR was run by TCRdb on the 5' RACE reads, yielding one entry per CDR3 protein. This sample carries hundreds of thousands of distinct CDR3 sequences, 20% to 25% of them seen once, and the ten largest clones take around 0.5%. This sample also belongs to another study, concerning yellow fever vaccine responses in identical twins.

The sequenced sample was CD4+ T cells sorted from blood. The receptor set was obtained from a woman aged 18-30 years in good health. The CDR3 runs from the conserved cysteine through the conserved F or W. The D gene is left open where the match is weak. Expanded clones get a size class; other rows say once, few or many, or leave the size out.

cdr3_length: 15; clone_size: few; d_call: -; j_call: TRBJ2-1; v_call: TRBV24-1; cdr3_aa: CATSDPGGSYNEQFF; cdr3_nt: TGTGCCACCAGTGACCCCGGGGGCTCCTACAATGAGCAGTTCTTC
cdr3_length: 11; clone_size: few; d_call: -; j_call: TRBJ2-1; v_call: TRBV20-1; cdr3_aa: CSARQYNEQFF; cdr3_nt: TGCAGTGCTAGACAGTACAATGAGCAGTTCTTC
cdr3_length: 15; clone_size: -; d_call: TRBD2; j_call: TRBJ2-2; v_call: TRBV29-1; cdr3_aa: CSVESAGGGTGELFF; cdr3_nt: TGCAGCGTTGAATCAGCGGGAGGGGGCACCGGGGAGCTGTTTTTT
cdr3_length: 17; clone_size: -; d_call: -; j_call: TRBJ2-2; v_call: TRBV5-1; cdr3_aa: CASSLIPQGGNTGELFF; cdr3_nt: TGCGCCAGCAGCTTGATCCCACAGGGTGGGAACACCGGGGAGCTGTTTTTT
cdr3_length: 14; clone_size: -; d_call: -; j_call: TRBJ1-5; v_call: TRBV28; cdr3_aa: CALGRVAFNQPQHF; cdr3_nt: TGTGCCCTCGGGAGGGTTGCCTTCAATCAGCCCCAGCATTTT
cdr3_length: 16; clone_size: few; d_call: TRBD1; j_call: TRBJ1-2; v_call: TRBV5-1; cdr3_aa: CASRPPGQLSNYGYTF; cdr3_nt: TGCGCCAGCAGGCCCCCGGGACAGCTTTCTAACTATGGCTACACCTTC
cdr3_length: 14; clone_size: -; d_call: -; j_call: TRBJ2-1; v_call: TRBV6-5; cdr3_aa: CASSYANSRNEQFF; cdr3_nt: TGTGCCAGCAGTTACGCAAACAGCCGTAATGAGCAGTTCTTC
cdr3_length: 14; clone_size: -; d_call: -; j_call: TRBJ2-1; v_call: TRBV11-2; cdr3_aa: CASIRGGSGNEQFF; cdr3_nt: TGTGCCAGCATTCGTGGGGGGAGTGGGAATGAGCAGTTCTTC
cdr3_length: 14; clone_size: few; d_call: -; j_call: TRBJ1-2; v_call: TRBV10-3; cdr3_aa: CAISGGTQNYGYTF; cdr3_nt: TGTGCCATCAGTGGCGGGACACAAAACTATGGCTACACCTTC
cdr3_length: 13; clone_size: few; d_call: TRBD1; j_call: TRBJ2-5; v_call: TRBV10-3; cdr3_aa: CAIRGGVQETQYF; cdr3_nt: TGTGCCATCAGAGGGGGCGTACAAGAGACCCAGTACTTC
cdr3_length: 13; clone_size: -; d_call: -; j_call: TRBJ1-1; v_call: TRBV12-3/TRBV12-4; cdr3_aa: CASSTDGNTEAFF; cdr3_nt: TGTGCCAGCAGTACGGACGGGAACACTGAAGCTTTCTTT
cdr3_length: 14; clone_size: few; d_call: -; j_call: TRBJ1-5; v_call: TRBV12-3/TRBV12-4; cdr3_aa: CASSLGSGKQPQHF; cdr3_nt: TGTGCCAGCAGTTTAGGGTCGGGGAAGCAGCCCCAGCATTTT
cdr3_length: 13; clone_size: many; d_call: -; j_call: TRBJ2-1; v_call: TRBV7-9; cdr3_aa: CASSLGLSSEQFF; cdr3_nt: TGTGCCAGCAGCTTAGGGTTATCTAGTGAGCAGTTCTTC
cdr3_length: 17; clone_size: -; d_call: TRBD2; j_call: TRBJ2-7; v_call: TRBV2; cdr3_aa: CASSEARLAANSYEQYF; cdr3_nt: TGTGCCAGCAGTGAAGCAAGACTAGCGGCGAACTCCTACGAGCAGTACTTC
cdr3_length: 16; clone_size: few; d_call: -; j_call: TRBJ1-4; v_call: TRBV20-1; cdr3_aa: CSARGVGRGSSEKLFF; cdr3_nt: TGCAGTGCTAGAGGTGTTGGGAGAGGCTCTAGTGAAAAACTGTTTTTT
cdr3_length: 14; clone_size: -; d_call: TRBD2; j_call: TRBJ2-2; v_call: TRBV10-3; cdr3_aa: CAASGGTNTGELFF; cdr3_nt: TGTGCCGCTAGCGGGGGGACGAACACCGGGGAGCTGTTTTTT
cdr3_length: 11; clone_size: many; d_call: -; j_call: TRBJ2-5; v_call: TRBV20-1; cdr3_aa: CSARRSETQYF; cdr3_nt: TGCAGTGCTAGGAGGTCAGAGACCCAGTACTTC